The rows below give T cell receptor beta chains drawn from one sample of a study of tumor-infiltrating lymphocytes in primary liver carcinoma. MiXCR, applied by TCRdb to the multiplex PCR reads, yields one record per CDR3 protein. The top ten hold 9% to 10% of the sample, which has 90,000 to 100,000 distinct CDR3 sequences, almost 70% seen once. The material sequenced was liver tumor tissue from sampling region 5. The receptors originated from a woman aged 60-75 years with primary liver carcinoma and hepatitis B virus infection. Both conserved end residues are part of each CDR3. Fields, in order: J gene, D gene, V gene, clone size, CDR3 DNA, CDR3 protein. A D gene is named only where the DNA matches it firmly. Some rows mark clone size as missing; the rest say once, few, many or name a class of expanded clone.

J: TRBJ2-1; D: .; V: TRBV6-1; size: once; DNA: TGTGCCGGCGAATCTGGGTCTCCCTCCTACAATGAGCAGTTCTTC; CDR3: CAGESGSPSYNEQFF
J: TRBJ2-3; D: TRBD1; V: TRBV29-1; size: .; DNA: TGCAGCATGGCGGACAGGGAGAGAGTCTACTTT; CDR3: CSMADRERVYF
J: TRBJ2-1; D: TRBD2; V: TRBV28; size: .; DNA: TGTGCCAGCAGCCGGACTAGCGGGGGGACCAATGAGCAGTTCTTC; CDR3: CASSRTSGGTNEQFF
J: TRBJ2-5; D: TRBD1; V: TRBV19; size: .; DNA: TGTGCCACCACAGGACAGGGCGCAGTGGAGACCCAGTACTTC; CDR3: CATTGQGAVETQYF
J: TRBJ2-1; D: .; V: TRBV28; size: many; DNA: TGTGCCAGCAGCCCAGACTCTGGCTCCTACAATGAGCAGTTCTTC; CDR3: CASSPDSGSYNEQFF
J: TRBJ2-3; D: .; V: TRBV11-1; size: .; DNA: TGTGCCAGCAGCATGGAGAATTCGCGGACCACAGATACGCAGTATTTT; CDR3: CASSMENSRTTDTQYF
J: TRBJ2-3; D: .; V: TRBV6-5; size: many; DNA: TGTGCCAGCAGTTCCGCCGGGAGTTCGGCAGATACGCAGTATTTT; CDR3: CASSSAGSSADTQYF
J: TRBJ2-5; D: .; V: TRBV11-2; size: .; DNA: TGTGCCAGCAGCTTAGCGGGAAGAGGGGAGACCCAGAACTTC; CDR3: CASSLAGRGETQNF
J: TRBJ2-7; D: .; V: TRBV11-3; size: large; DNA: TGTGCCAGCAGCTATTCCTACGAGCAGTACTTC; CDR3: CASSYSYEQYF
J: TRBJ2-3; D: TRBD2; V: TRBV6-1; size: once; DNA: TGTGCCAGCAGTGGACAACCTAGCGGGAACCAGGAAGATACGCAGTATTTT; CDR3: CASSGQPSGNQEDTQYF
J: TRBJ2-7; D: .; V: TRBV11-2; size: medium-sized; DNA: TGTGCCAGCAGCCCTCCCGGGGGCTCCTACGAGCAGTACTTC; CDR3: CASSPPGGSYEQYF
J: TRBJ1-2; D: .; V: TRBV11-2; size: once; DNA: TGCGCCAGTAGCGTACGACAGGTTTCTTCGTATGGCAACACCTTC; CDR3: CASSVRQVSSYGNTF
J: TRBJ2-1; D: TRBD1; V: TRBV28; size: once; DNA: TGTGCCAGTAGTCCCGCCGGGACAGCCAACTACATTGAGCAGTTCTTT; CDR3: CASSPAGTANYIEQFF
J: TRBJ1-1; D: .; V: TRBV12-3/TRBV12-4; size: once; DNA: TGTGCCAGCAGTTTGTCAGGGAACACTGAAGCTCTCTTT; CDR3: CASSLSGNTEALF
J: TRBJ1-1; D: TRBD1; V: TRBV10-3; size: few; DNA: TGTGCCATCAGTGAACACAGGGGCCGGGGCACTGAAGCTTTCTTT; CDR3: CAISEHRGRGTEAFF
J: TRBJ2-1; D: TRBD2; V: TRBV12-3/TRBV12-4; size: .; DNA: TGTGCCAGCAGCCCCACCGGTAGCGGGAGGGTCTACAATGTGCAGTTCTTC; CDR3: CASSPTGSGRVYNVQFF
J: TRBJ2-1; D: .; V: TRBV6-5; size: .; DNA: TGCGCCAGCAGTTATAGGAGCTTCAATGAGCACTTCTTC; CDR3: CASSYRSFNEHFF
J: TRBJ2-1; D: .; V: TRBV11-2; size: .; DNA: TGTGCCAGCATCTTAGGGCACTACAATGAGCAATTCTTC; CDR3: CASILGHYNEQFF
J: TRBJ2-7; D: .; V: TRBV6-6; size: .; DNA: TGTGCCAGCAGTTACTCGGGGGCAGCGCTCCACGAGCAGTACTTC; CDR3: CASSYSGAALHEQYF
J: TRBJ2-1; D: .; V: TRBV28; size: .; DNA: TGTGCCAGCTCTCGGCGTAATGAGCAGTTCTTC; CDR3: CASSRRNEQFF
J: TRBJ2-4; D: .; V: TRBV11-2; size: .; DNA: TGTACCAGTAGCATAGATGGTTGGGGGCGCGACATTCAGTACTTC; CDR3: CTSSIDGWGRDIQYF
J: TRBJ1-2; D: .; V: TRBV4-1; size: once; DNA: TGCGCCAGCAGCCAATCTCCAAAAACAGGGCGGGATGGCTACACCTTT; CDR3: CASSQSPKTGRDGYTF
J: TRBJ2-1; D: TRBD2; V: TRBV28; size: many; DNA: TGTGCCAGCAGGGGAGGTCTAGCGGGAGTCGGAGAGCAGTTCTTC; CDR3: CASRGGLAGVGEQFF
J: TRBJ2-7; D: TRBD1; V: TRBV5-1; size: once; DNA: TGCGCCAGCAGCCCGGTACTGACAGGGCCTTACGAGCAGTACTTC; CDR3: CASSPVLTGPYEQYF
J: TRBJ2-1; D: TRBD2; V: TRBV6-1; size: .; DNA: TGTGCCAGCAGTTCTTTCCCCGCCGCGATTAGCGGGAGCAATGAGCAGTTCTTC; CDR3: CASSSFPAAISGSNEQFF
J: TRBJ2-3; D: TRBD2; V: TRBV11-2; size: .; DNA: TGTGCTAGCGACTTAAGGGGCCTAGCGGGATTGAGAGTCCGCACAGATACGCAGTATTTT; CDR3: CASDLRGLAGLRVRTDTQYF
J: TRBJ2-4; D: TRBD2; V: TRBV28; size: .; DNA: TGTGCCAGCAGGACTTTTATGGGGGGAGGGGTCAAAAACATTCAGTACTTC; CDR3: CASRTFMGGGVKNIQYF
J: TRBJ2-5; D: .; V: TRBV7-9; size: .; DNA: TGTGACAGCAGCTTAGGATTTATACAGGGTAATGAGACCCAGAACTTC; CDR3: CDSSLGFIQGNETQNF
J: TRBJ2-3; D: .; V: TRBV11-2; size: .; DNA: TGTGCCAGCAGCCAGCTGGGGGGCCCCATAGATACGCAGTATTTT; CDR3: CASSQLGGPIDTQYF
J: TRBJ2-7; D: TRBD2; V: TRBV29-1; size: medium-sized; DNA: TGCAGCGTTGGGGGACTAGCAGCCCCCTACGAGCAGTACTTC; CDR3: CSVGGLAAPYEQYF
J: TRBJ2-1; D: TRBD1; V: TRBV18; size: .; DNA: TGTGCCAGCTCATCACGCCAGGGGGCTAGCAATGAGCAGTTCTTC; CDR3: CASSSRQGASNEQFF
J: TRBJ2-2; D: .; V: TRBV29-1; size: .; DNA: TGCAGCGTTGAAAAGGTTAAAACCGGGGAGCTGTTTTTT; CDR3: CSVEKVKTGELFF
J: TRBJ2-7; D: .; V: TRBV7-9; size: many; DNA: TGTGCCAGCAGCCTTCAATTACAGGGCTCCGAGCAGTACTTC; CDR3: CASSLQLQGSEQYF
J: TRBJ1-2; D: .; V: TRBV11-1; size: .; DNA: TGTACCAGCAGTCAGGGACGTCGGGGCTACACCTTC; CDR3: CTSSQGRRGYTF
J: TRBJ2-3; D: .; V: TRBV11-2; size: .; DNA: TGTGCCAGCAGCTTTGTTGGCAGTACAGATACGCAGTATTTT; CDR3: CASSFVGSTDTQYF
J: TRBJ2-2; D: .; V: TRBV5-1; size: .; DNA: TGCGCCAGCTGTAGAGGGAACACAGGGGAGCTGTTTTTT; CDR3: CASCRGNTGELFF
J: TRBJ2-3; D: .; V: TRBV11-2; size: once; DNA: TGTGCCAACAGCTTAGTCGGGGCAGGTCTAAGCGCAGATACCCAGTATTTT; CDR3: CANSLVGAGLSADTQYF
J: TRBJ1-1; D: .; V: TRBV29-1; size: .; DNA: TGCAGCGTTGGGGATGGGGCAAACACTGAAGCTTTCTTT; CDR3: CSVGDGANTEAFF
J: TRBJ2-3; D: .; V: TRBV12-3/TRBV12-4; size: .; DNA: TGTACCAGCAGCCGCGGACAGATTAGTACAGATACGCAGTATTTT; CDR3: CTSSRGQISTDTQYF
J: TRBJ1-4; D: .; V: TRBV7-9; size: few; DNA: TGTGCCAGCAGCTTAGCGGGGCAACCGGGGGAAAAACTGTTTTTT; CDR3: CASSLAGQPGEKLFF
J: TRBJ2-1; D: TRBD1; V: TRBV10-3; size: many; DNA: TGTGCCATCAGTGGGTTTTCGGGACAGGCCTACAATGAGCAGTTCTTC; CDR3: CAISGFSGQAYNEQFF
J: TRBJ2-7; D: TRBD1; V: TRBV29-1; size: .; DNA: TGCAGCGTTGGGACAGGGGGCGAGCAGTACTTC; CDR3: CSVGTGGEQYF
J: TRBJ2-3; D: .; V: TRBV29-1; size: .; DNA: TGCAGCGTGTACACAGATACGCAATATTTT; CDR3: CSVYTDTQYF
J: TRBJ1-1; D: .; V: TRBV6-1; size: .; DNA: TGTGCCAACAGTGGTAGATACAGAGTAGGGGTTGGCAGCACTGAAGCTTTCTTT; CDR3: CANSGRYRVGVGSTEAFF
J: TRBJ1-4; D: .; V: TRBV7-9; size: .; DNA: TGTGCCAGCAGCTTCCGGGGGGCGGTCGGTGAAAAACTGTTTTTT; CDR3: CASSFRGAVGEKLFF
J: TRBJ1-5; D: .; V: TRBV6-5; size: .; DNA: TGTGCCAGCAATTACGGGCCCAGACATCAGCCCCAGCATTTT; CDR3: CASNYGPRHQPQHF
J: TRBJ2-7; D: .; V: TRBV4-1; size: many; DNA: TGCGCCAGCAGCCAAGTTTGGCCCTCCTACGAGCAGTACTTC; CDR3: CASSQVWPSYEQYF
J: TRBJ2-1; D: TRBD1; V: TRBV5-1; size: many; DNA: TGCGCCAGCAGCATCGACAGGGGCTTAGAGCAGTTCTTC; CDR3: CASSIDRGLEQFF
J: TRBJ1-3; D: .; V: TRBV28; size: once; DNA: TGTGCCAGCCATATTGGCCGAAACAGGCTCTCTGGAAACACCATATATTTT; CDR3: CASHIGRNRLSGNTIYF
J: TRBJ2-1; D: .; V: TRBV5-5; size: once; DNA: TGTGCCAGCAGCTTGGGTCGGGGCACCGATCTAGGGACCAATGAGCAGTTCTTC; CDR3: CASSLGRGTDLGTNEQFF
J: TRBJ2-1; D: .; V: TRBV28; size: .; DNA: TGTACCAGCAGTCTCAGGGGAACCTACAATGAGCAGTTCTTC; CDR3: CTSSLRGTYNEQFF
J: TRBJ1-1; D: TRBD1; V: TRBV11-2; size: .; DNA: TGTACCAGCAGCTTAGAAGGGGGCACTGGAGCTTCCTTT; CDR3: CTSSLEGGTGASF
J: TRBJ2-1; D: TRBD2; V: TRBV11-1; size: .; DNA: TGTGCAAGCAGCTTAGAGGCTAGCGGGAGATACAATGAGCAGTCCTTC; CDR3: CASSLEASGRYNEQSF
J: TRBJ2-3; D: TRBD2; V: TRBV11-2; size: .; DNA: TGTGCCAGCAGCCCTGGTCTAGCGGGCCCAGATATGCACTATTTT; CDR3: CASSPGLAGPDMHYF
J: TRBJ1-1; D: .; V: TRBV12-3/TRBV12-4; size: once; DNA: TGTGCCAGCAGTTTATGCGGGACTAACACTGAAGCTTTCTTT; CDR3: CASSLCGTNTEAFF
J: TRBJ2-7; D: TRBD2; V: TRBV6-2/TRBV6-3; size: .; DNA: TGTGCCAGCAGCTACACAGGTGGACTAGCCCACGAGCACTACTTC; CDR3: CASSYTGGLAHEHYF
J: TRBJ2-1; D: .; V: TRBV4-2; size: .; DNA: TGTGCCTGCAGCCCCGGAGGTGGCGGAGGATACAATGAGCAGTTCTTC; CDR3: CACSPGGGGGYNEQFF